This TCR beta chain comes out of a study of graft-versus-host responses after intestinal transplantation. On the study more broadly: The recipients all started with anti-thymocyte globulin induction and then took tacrolimus and steroids for 3 to 4 years.

The ends were cut back, 2 bases at V and 2 bases at J, with 8 bases in the middle. CDR3 length: 14 amino acids. Germline V gene data show CDR1 as SGHTA and CDR2 as FQGNSA. Data came from immunoSEQ multiplex PCR; TCRdb stores just in-frame clones and leaves some out. The table lists about 130,000 clones, about nine tenths of them singletons. The study's findings and limits: Allografts of patients with graft-donor T cell macrochimerism showed high graft-versus-host to host-versus-graft clone ratios. The marrow of recipients harbored GvH clones, and ileum or blood showed some of them first. Early post-transplant HvG declines tracked with peak circulating GvH clone levels.

This clone occurred a few times. Its antigen remains unknown. The receptor was isolated from a human donor who received an intestinal transplant. V gene TRBV7-2 combines with J gene TRBJ2-3, with D uncertain. The sample was unstimulated CD4+ T cells sorted from spleen or lymph node cells, taken before intestinal transplant. DNA for the CDR3: TGTGCCAGCAGCTTAAAACACTCCACAGATACGCAGTATTTT. Amino acid sequence: CASSLKHSTDTQYF.